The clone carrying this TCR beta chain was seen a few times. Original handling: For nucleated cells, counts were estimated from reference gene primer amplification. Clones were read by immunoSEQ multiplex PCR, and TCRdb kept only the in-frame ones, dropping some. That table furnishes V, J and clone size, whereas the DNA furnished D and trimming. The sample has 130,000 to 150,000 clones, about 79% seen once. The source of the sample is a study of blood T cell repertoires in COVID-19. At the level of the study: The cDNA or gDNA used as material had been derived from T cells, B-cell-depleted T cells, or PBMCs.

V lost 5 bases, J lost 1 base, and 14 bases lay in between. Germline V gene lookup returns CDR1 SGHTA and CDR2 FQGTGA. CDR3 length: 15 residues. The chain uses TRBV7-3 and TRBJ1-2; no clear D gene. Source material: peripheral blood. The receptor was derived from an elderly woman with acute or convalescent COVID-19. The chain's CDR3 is CASSLLTPNNYGYTF. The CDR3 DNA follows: TGTGCCAGCAGCCTGCTGACACCTAATAACTATGGCTACACCTTC.